The 21 T cell receptor beta chains below all came from one sample that was sequenced in a study of T cells in Graves' hyperthyroidism and ophthalmopathy. From RNA transcripts, TCR beta CDR3 regions were amplified. Initially, a first-round RT-PCR of the TCR CDR3 employed the HTBI primer set. TCRdb redid the calling of the multiplex PCR reads with MiXCR, one entry per CDR3 protein. The sample yields a few hundred thousand distinct CDR3 sequences, 46% seen once. The sample comprised peripheral blood or thyroid tissue (not recorded which). All receptors come from an adult woman with Graves' disease, either hyperthyroidism or ophthalmopathy (not recorded which).

The gene calls are TRBV2 and TRBJ1-5; 10 nucleotides match TRBD1. Germline loops: CDR1 SNHLY, CDR2 FYNNEI. With 8 bases clipped from V and 14 bases from J, the junction kept 15 bases outside the gene matches. This CDR3 has 14 residues. CDR3 in amino acids: CASLAHDRGRAEHF. As DNA, the CDR3 is TGTGCCAGCCTAGCCCACGACAGGGGGCGAGCCGAGCATTTT.

At least ten counts were recorded for this clonotype. The chain recombines TRBV5-1 with TRBJ2-2, with a weak D call TRBD1 (5 bases). Germline CDR1 reads SGHRS; CDR2 reads YFSETQ. Trimming took off 7 bases at V and 4 bases at J, with 11 bases between the two ends. The CDR3 contains 13 residues. CDR3 sequence: CASRPQGTGELFF. CDR3 nucleotides: TGCGCCAGCCGACCTCAGGGCACCGGGGAGCTGTTTTTT. The full variable domain, in which reference TRBV5-1 and TRBJ2-2 provide the parts outside the CDR3, is KAGVTQTPRYLIKTRGQQVTLSCSPISGHRSVSWYQQTPGQGLQFLFEYFSETQRNKGNFPGRFSGRQFSNSRSEMNVSTLELGDSALYLCASRPQGTGELFFGEGSRLTVL.

This clonotype was observed at least ten times. The chain couples TRBV14 to TRBJ1-1, with 8 bases fitting TRBD1. The CDR3 is 15 amino acids. Germline V gene lookup returns CDR1 SGHDN and CDR2 FVKESK. V lost 1 base, J lost 1 base, and 2 bases stayed unmatched. CDR3 protein: CASSQGTGRNTEAFF. The CDR3 DNA sequence: TGTGCCAGCAGCCAAGGGACAGGGCGGAACACTGAAGCTTTCTTT.

V usage is TRBV7-9 and J usage is TRBJ2-3; tentatively, D is TRBD2 (6 bases). The CDR3 is 13 amino acids. Trimming cost V 7 bases and J 4 bases, with 12 bases left between them. CDR1 SEHNR and CDR2 FQNEAQ come from the germline V gene (reference sequence). The CDR3 loop reads CASMGGAADTQYF. The CDR3 nucleotides read TGTGCCAGCATGGGGGGTGCGGCAGATACGCAGTATTTT.

This clonotype showed up just a few times. The DNA of the CDR3 is TGCAGCGTTGCTCGGGGGCTTGGGTACGAGCAGTACTTC. It specifies CSVARGLGYEQYF. The chain combines TRBV29-1 with TRBJ2-7; D tentatively reads TRBD1 or TRBD2 (6 bases each). The CDR3 length is 13 residues. Trimming took off 4 bases at V and 4 bases at J, with 14 bases between the two ends. Germline V gene lookup returns CDR1 SQVTM and CDR2 ANQGSEA.

This clonotype turned up a few times. The genes are TRBV10-3 and TRBJ2-7, with a tentative D call TRBD1 (5 bases). The CDR3 totals 13 residues. V was cut by 4 bases and J by 2 bases, with 9 bases left in between. The V gene's germline CDR1 is ENHRY and CDR2 SYGVKD. The DNA of the CDR3 is TGTGCCATCAGTGGCGGACAAACCTACGAGCAGTACTTC. As protein: CAISGGQTYEQYF.

The chain employs TRBV10-3 and TRBJ2-7, with D possibly TRBD1 on 6 matching bases. CDR3 length equals 12 residues. The germline CDR1 and CDR2 sequences are ENHRY and SYGVKD. V was trimmed by 6 bases and J by 2 bases, leaving 8 bases between them. For the CDR3, the DNA is TGTGCCATCAGGGGGGCCACCTACGAGCAGTACTTC. Residues: CAIRGATYEQYF.

The table lists this clonotype with many counts. The chain combines TRBV5-1 with TRBJ1-2, with TRBD1 matching 10 bases. V shed 2 bases, J shed 6 bases, and the junction held 7 bases outside the gene matches. Germline CDR1 and CDR2: SGHRS and YFSETQ. The CDR3 has 15 amino acids. The CDR3 loop is CASSFRQGAKDGYTF. As DNA, the CDR3 is TGCGCCAGCAGCTTTCGACAGGGGGCGAAGGATGGCTACACCTTC.

As regards this clonotype: Just one base apart from a much larger clone, this may be a read error. V usage is TRBV6-5 and J usage is TRBJ2-5, with 7 bases that match TRBD1. CDR1 MNHEY and CDR2 SVGAGI come from the germline V gene. This CDR3 is 14 amino acids long. CDR3 DNA sequence: TGTGCCACCAGTATACAGGGGTTGCAAGAGACCCAGTACTTC. Translation gives CATSIQGLQETQYF.

In its sample, this clonotype was seen many times. The rearrangement uses TRBV19 and TRBJ1-1; TRBD1 agrees at 9 bases. J was trimmed by 5 bases and V by 5 bases; bases with no gene match: 12. CDR1 is LNHDA and CDR2 is SQIVND in the germline V gene (reference sequence). The CDR3 consists of 16 residues. CDR3 sequence (DNA): TGTGCCAGTAGTCTTCCTGACAGGGGGAAGAGGACTGAAGCTTTCTTT. This codes for CASSLPDRGKRTEAFF.

This clonotype has just a few counts. The chain employs TRBV12-3 or TRBV12-4 and TRBJ1-2; 8 nucleotides align to TRBD1. Germline trimming cut 3 bases from V and 8 bases from J; bases unmatched to any gene: 8. The CDR3 is 14 residues long. The DNA of the CDR3 is TGTGCCAGCAGTTTGCACGGACAGGGAGGGGGCTACACCTTC. Residues: CASSLHGQGGGYTF.

J is TRBJ1-2 and V is TRBV5-1, with TRBD1 matching over 7 bases. Trimming took 4 bases from V and 8 from J; bases not matched to a gene: 8. Germline V gene sequence: CDR1 SGHRS, CDR2 YFSETQ. CDR3 length: 13 residues. The CDR3: CASSPTGERGYTF. The CDR3 DNA is TGCGCCAGCAGCCCTACAGGGGAGCGCGGCTACACCTTC.

This clonotype was seen repeatedly, ten times or more. This CDR3 is CSAGVLNTEAFF. The CDR3 DNA reads as TGCAGCGCAGGGGTCCTGAACACTGAAGCTTTCTTT. V gene TRBV29-1 combines with J gene TRBJ1-1; weak D call: TRBD1 (6 bases). Germline V lookup: CDR1 SQVTM, CDR2 ANQGSEA. The V end lost 7 bases, the J end lost 0 bases, and 9 bases lay between the germline ends. CDR3 length equals 12 residues.

Of note for this clonotype: At one end the junction does not follow the germline gene, possibly because of a read error. The gene calls are TRBV7-9 and TRBJ1-2; D is unclear. Germline CDR1 SEHNR, CDR2 FQNEAQ (reference sequence). The CDR3 is made up of 13 amino acids. CDR3 region: CASTPTVDYDYTF. The CDR3 DNA sequence: TGTGCCAGTACGCCTACCGTTGACTATGACTACACCTTC.

This clonotype was seen just once. J is TRBJ2-7 and V is TRBV29-1, with TRBD2 matching 8 bases. CDR3 length: 13 amino acids. Trimming removed 8 bases from V and 4 bases from J; junction bases left unmatched: 10. Germline V CDR1 and CDR2: SQVTM, ANQGSEA. CDR3 bases: TGCAGCCAAGGCGCGGGAGGCCCGTACGAGCAGTACTTC. Encoded protein: CSQGAGGPYEQYF.

This clonotype was picked up many times. The rearrangement joins TRBV5-5 to TRBJ1-5; TRBD1 aligns across 9 bases. CDR3 length equals 16 residues. V gave up 3 bases and J gave up 5 bases; unmatched junction bases: 9. Germline CDR1 reads SGHKS; CDR2 reads YYEKEE (reference sequence). CDR3 nucleotide sequence: TGTGCCAGCAGCTACACAGGGGGCATTTCAGATCAGCCCCAGCATTTT. Encoded protein: CASSYTGGISDQPQHF. The full variable domain, with the rest looked up from reference TRBV5-5 and TRBJ1-5, is DAGVTQSPTHLIKTRGQQVTLRCSPISGHKSVSWYQQVLGQGPQFIFQYYEKEERGRGNFPDRFSARQFPNYSSELNVNALLLGDSALYLCASSYTGGISDQPQHFGDGTRLSIL.

This clonotype was seen repeatedly, ten times or more. CDR3 coding DNA: TGCAGTGCTAGAGGTCCTGCTAGCGCCGCCTACGAGCAGTACTTC. Residues: CSARGPASAAYEQYF. The rearrangement uses TRBV20-1 and TRBJ2-7, with D possibly TRBD2 on 6 matching bases. Trimming shortened V by 1 base and J by 2 bases, and 15 bases separated the two germline ends. This CDR3 comprises 15 residues. Per germline, CDR1 DFQATT and CDR2 SNEGSKA (reference sequence).

Turning to this clonotype: Without the conserved terminal phenylalanine or tryptophan, this CDR3 likely stems from a read error. No DNA is shown, since the ends of the CDR3 on it are uncertain; the CDR3 is the one TCRdb lists. The genes are TRBV7-2 and TRBJ2-7; TRBD1, as called in the table, went unchecked against the DNA. Germline values: CDR1 SGHTA, CDR2 FQGNSA. From its first to its last residue, the CDR3 has 11 amino acids. CDR3 sequence reads: CASSSQDRPEI.

A note on this clonotype: The CDR3 does not end in the conserved phenylalanine or tryptophan, so this is likely a read error. The DNA is left out, because the CDR3 cannot be placed on it with certainty; the CDR3 is given as TCRdb lists it. J is TRBJ2-1 and V is TRBV12-3 or TRBV12-4; the table's D gene call, TRBD1, was not cross checked with the DNA. The CDR3 numbers 11 amino acids, ends counted. The CDR3: CASSDWDSPLY.

This clonotype was observed many times. The V call is TRBV14, the J call TRBJ1-2, with D unresolved. V was clipped by 7 bases and J by 6 bases, with 12 bases between them. This CDR3 region has 12 residues. Germline values: CDR1 SGHDN, CDR2 FVKESK. The CDR3 region has the DNA TGTGCCAGCAAAAAAGGGTGGCATGGCTACACCTTC. The encoded protein is CASKKGWHGYTF.

For this clonotype: The conserved closing phenylalanine or tryptophan is absent in this CDR3, likely reflecting a read error. The chain employs TRBV7-3 and TRBJ1-1; D ambiguous. V was shortened by 5 bases and J by 3 bases, with 13 bases between the two germline ends. CDR3 length: 14 residues. CDR1 and CDR2 from the germline V gene are SGHTA and FQGTGA. The CDR3 spells CASSNGEWDTEAFL. The CDR3 region has the DNA TGTGCCAGCAGCAATGGGGAATGGGACACTGAAGCTTTCCTT.